These 7 T cell receptor beta chains originate from one sample sequenced in a study of blood T cell repertoires in COVID-19. The table came from immunoSEQ multiplex PCR; TCRdb's copy has only in-frame clones and leaves some out. This table holds almost 55,000 clones, less than 95% found once. Material: peripheral blood. These receptors all stem from a woman aged 40 to 49 with active COVID-19.

The rearrangement joins TRBV7-8 to TRBJ2-6; TRBD2 might be the D (6 bases). The V gene lost 4 bases and the J gene lost 4 bases, with 20 bases spanning the gap. CDR3 length equals 18 residues. The germline V gene has CDR1 SGHVS and CDR2 FQNEAQ. CDR3 sequence (DNA): TGTGCCAGCAGCTACTCCGGGATAGGAGGGGCAGGGGCCAACGTCCTGACTTTC. Encoded protein: CASSYSGIGGAGANVLTF.

The table lists this clone with a count of one. This chain uses TRBV7-9 with TRBJ2-5; D remains unclear. Trimming removed 5 bases at V and 2 bases at J, with 3 bases between. The CDR3 has 11 residues. Per germline, CDR1 SEHNR and CDR2 FQNEAQ (reference sequence). The CDR3 loop is CASSRQETQYF. The CDR3 coding sequence is TGTGCCAGCAGCCGTCAAGAGACCCAGTACTTC.

The CDR3, as DNA: TGTGCCAGTAGTATCAGGAGGGACACTGAAGCTTTCTTT. Its translation: CASSIRRDTEAFF. V usage is TRBV19 and J usage is TRBJ1-1; unclear D gene. With 3 bases removed from V and 3 bases from J, the gap between germline ends came to 8 bases. This CDR3 spans 13 amino acids. Germline V gene lookup returns CDR1 LNHDA and CDR2 SQIVND (reference sequence).

This clone occurred once. V gene TRBV10-1 combines with J gene TRBJ2-7, with 8 bases that match TRBD1. The CDR3 contains 15 residues. Germline CDR1 reads WNHNN; CDR2 reads SYGVQD (reference sequence). Unmatched junction bases numbered 7, after V lost 0 bases and J lost 6 bases. CDR3 region: CASSESEKQGGEQYF. CDR3 DNA sequence: TGCGCCAGCAGTGAGTCCGAGAAACAGGGGGGCGAGCAGTACTTC.

The chain links TRBV28 to TRBJ1-4; D is unresolved. The CDR3 contains 15 residues. V lost 5 bases and J 7 bases, leaving 17 bases between the germline ends. Germline CDR1 reads MDHEN; CDR2 reads SYDVKM. The CDR3 is CASSRGGNVFEKLFF. In DNA form, the CDR3 reads TGTGCCAGCAGTCGAGGAGGGAACGTGTTTGAAAAACTGTTTTTT.

The V and J genes are TRBV19 and TRBJ1-1; D is perhaps TRBD1 (6 bases). V lost 4 bases and J 2 bases, leaving 14 bases between the germline ends. CDR3 length: 15 amino acids. Germline V gene data show CDR1 as LNHDA and CDR2 as SQIVND (reference sequence). CDR3 protein: CASSRGRTENTEAFF. CDR3 sequence (DNA): TGTGCCAGTAGTAGGGGACGGACAGAAAACACTGAAGCTTTCTTT.

The V call is TRBV30, the J call TRBJ2-7; D call uncertain. V gave up 7 bases and J gave up 5 bases, with 18 bases separating them. Germline CDR1 GTSNPN, CDR2 SVGIG (reference sequence). The CDR3 is 13 amino acids. CDR3 loop: CAFKTNPYDEQYF. The CDR3 coding sequence is TGTGCCTTTAAGACAAATCCTTACGACGAGCAGTACTTC. Supplemented by reference TRBV30 and TRBJ2-7, the full variable domain reads SQTIHQWPATLVQPVGSPLSLECTVEGTSNPNLYWYRQAAGRGLQLLFYSVGIGQISSEVPQNLSASRPQDRQFILSSKKLLLSDSGFYLCAFKTNPYDEQYFGPGTRLTVT.